The table lists the clone carrying this T cell receptor (beta chain) with a few counts. This specimen includes other DNA sequences encoding the same CDR3. Germline CDR1 and CDR2: KGHSH and LQKENI. This CDR3 is 14 amino acids long. V was clipped by 2 bases and J by 0 bases, with 5 bases between them. This record comes from a study of T cell responses to AZD1222 COVID-19 vaccine. Data came from immunoSEQ multiplex PCR; TCRdb stores just in-frame clones and leaves some out. The sample includes 130,000 to 150,000 clones, around 84% seen only once; the top ten take approximately 5.4%. The sequenced sample was peripheral blood, obtained 28 days after the second AZD1222 dose. This sequence was found in an adult who received the AZD1222 COVID-19 vaccine. The chain has TRBV18 and TRBJ1-5, with D unclear. The CDR3 DNA sequence: TGTGCCAGCTCACCAGGTAATAGCAATCAGCCCCAGCATTTT. This sequence encodes CASSPGNSNQPQHF.